This T cell receptor beta chain was sequenced during a study of beta chain features in type 1 diabetes. Overall study: Similarity in age, gender and cell yields was seen between patients and healthy donors. Taken together, all samples contributed around 100,000,000 examined sorted cells.

Expressed TCRB transcripts got sequenced, as all isolated RNA was reverse transcribed. Method: immunoSEQ multiplex PCR; TCRdb's copy keeps in-frame clones and lacks some. This sample carries 300,000 to 350,000 clones, approximately 13% of them seen once, and the ten largest clones take nearly 0.015%. Germline V gene data show CDR1 as SGHTA and CDR2 as FQGNSA. The CDR3 is made up of 16 amino acids. V shed 5 bases and J shed 0 bases, with 13 bases lying between them. This clone was picked up a small number of times. What it binds is unknown. General observations from the study: VDJ junctions from patients with type 1 diabetes contained fewer insertions and more deletions. Moderate yet significant TCRB CDR3 shortening was seen in Type 1 diabetes patients in all four CD4+ subsets. A possible short-template PCR bias applies equally to patients and controls.

The sequenced sample consisted of naive CD4+ T cells from blood. The chain combines TRBV7-2 with TRBJ2-2, with D possibly matching TRBD2 (7 bases). The TCR originated in a woman under 30 with type 1 diabetes. As DNA, the CDR3 is TGTGCCAGCAGCCCCCGCGGGGGCTCGAACACCGGGGAGCTGTTTTTT. It specifies CASSPRGGSNTGELFF. Together with reference TRBV7-2 and TRBJ2-2, the CDR3 gives the full variable domain: GAGVSQSPSNKVTEKGKDVELRCDPISGHTALYWYRQSLGQGLEFLIYFQGNSAPDKSGLPSDRFSAERTGGSVSTLTIQRTQQEDSAVYLCASSPRGGSNTGELFFGEGSRLTVL.